This TCR beta chain appears in the sequencing data of a study of T cell responses to AZD1222 COVID-19 vaccine. Study-wide findings and caveats: The CD4 TCRs associated with vaccination extended across spike and predominated at 160-218 and 743-854.

TCRdb's table, derived via immunoSEQ multiplex PCR, lists solely in-frame clones and lacks some. The sample lists 95,000 to 100,000 clones; just over 90% were seen once. The germline V gene has CDR1 MNHEY and CDR2 SMNVEV (reference sequence). V lost 3 bases, J lost 0 bases, and 8 bases lay in between. The CDR3 is made up of 14 amino acids. A note on this clone: The antigen remains undetermined.

This sequence originates from an adult in good health. This chain connects TRBV27 to TRBJ1-1; no clear D gene. The material sequenced was peripheral blood, taken on day 0 of AZD1222 vaccination. In nucleotides, the CDR3 is TGTGCCAGCAGTTTGGTAAGCATGAACACTGAAGCTTTCTTT. Residues: CASSLVSMNTEAFF.